Below, 5 T cell receptor beta chains from the same sample are listed, as sequenced in a study of breast tumors, draining lymph nodes, adjacent tissues. Using its own MiXCR run on the multiplex PCR reads, TCRdb lists one record per CDR3 protein. The repertoire holds approximately 7,600 distinct CDR3 sequences, with over 60% as singletons. Sequencing was carried out using tumor-adjacent breast tissue. These receptors were obtained from a female donor with breast cancer. Some clones in this sample may be carry-over from other donors' samples.

This chain links TRBV20-1 with TRBJ1-2, with unresolved D. Germline CDR1 reads DFQATT; CDR2 reads SNEGSKA (reference sequence). The CDR3 has 13 amino acids. Trimming pared 0 bases from V and 4 bases from J, leaving 9 bases between. For the CDR3, the DNA is TGCAGTGCTAGAGATCCCCTCAGCTATGGCTACACCTTC. Translating it yields CSARDPLSYGYTF.

The gene calls are TRBV7-9 and TRBJ1-2, with TRBD1 as a possible D gene (5 bases). CDR1 SEHNR and CDR2 FQNEAQ come from the germline V gene (reference sequence). This CDR3 region has 14 residues. V shed 5 bases and J shed 6 bases, with 16 bases lying between them. The CDR3 region is CASSRMGGMDGYTF. DNA of the CDR3: TGTGCCAGCAGCCGGATGGGGGGGATGGATGGCTACACCTTC. Supplemented by reference TRBV7-9 and TRBJ1-2, the full variable domain reads DTGVSQNPRHKITKRGQNVTFRCDPISEHNRLYWYRQTLGQGPEFLTYFQNEAQLEKSRLLSDRFSAERPKGSFSTLEIQRTEQGDSAMYLCASSRMGGMDGYTFGSGTRLTVV.

The chain carries TRBV19 and TRBJ2-7; possible D gene TRBD2, 5 bases. This CDR3 region has 15 residues. Germline V gene sequence: CDR1 LNHDA, CDR2 SQIVND (reference sequence). Trimming took off 1 base at V and 2 bases at J, with 12 bases between the two ends. The CDR3 bases are TGTGCCAGTAGTATAGTTATGGACGGGACCTACGAGCAGTACTTC. This sequence encodes CASSIVMDGTYEQYF.

This clonotype ranks as medium-sized. The V and J genes are TRBV9 and TRBJ2-2; 8 bases agree with TRBD2. Trimming took 4 bases from V and 0 from J; bases not matched to a gene: 5. CDR3 length: 16 residues. CDR1 and CDR2 from the germline V gene are SGDLS and YYNGEE. The CDR3 coding sequence is TGTGCCAGCAGCCTCCGTAGCGGGGCGAACACCGGGGAGCTGTTTTTT. Translation gives CASSLRSGANTGELFF.

V is TRBV24-1 and J is TRBJ1-2; tentative D call: TRBD1 (6 bases). CDR3 length: 13 residues. V was trimmed by 4 bases and J by 2 bases, leaving 7 bases between them. CDR1 KGHDR and CDR2 SFDVKD come from the germline V gene. CDR3 nucleotide sequence: TGTGCCACCAGTGAACAGGGAAACTATGGCTACACCTTC. Translation: CATSEQGNYGYTF.